The clone carrying this T cell receptor (beta chain) was seen at least ten times. Antigen unknown. The data were obtained in a study of T cell repertoires in cytomegalovirus infection. Whole-study context: Signatures in public TCR beta sequences pointed to both CMV infection and matching HLA type.

Via MiXCR, TCRdb re-called the reads, giving one row per CDR3 protein. The data contain about 360,000 distinct CDR3 sequences, over 15% of them singletons. Germline-derived CDR1 and CDR2 are SQVTM and ANQGSEA. Trimming left V 1 base short and J 4 bases short, with 10 bases between. The CDR3 consists of 13 residues. Study results and caveats: Ex vivo responses were dominated by HLA-C-restricted CMV-specific TCR beta clonotypes.

Sequencing used PBMCs. The sequence derives from a human donor in good health (CMV status not recorded). Some clones in this sample may be carry-over from other donors' samples. The genes are TRBV29-1 and TRBJ2-5, with D unresolved. CDR3 DNA: TGCAGCGTTGAAGGCGATGTTCGAGAGACCCAGTACTTC. It specifies CSVEGDVRETQYF.